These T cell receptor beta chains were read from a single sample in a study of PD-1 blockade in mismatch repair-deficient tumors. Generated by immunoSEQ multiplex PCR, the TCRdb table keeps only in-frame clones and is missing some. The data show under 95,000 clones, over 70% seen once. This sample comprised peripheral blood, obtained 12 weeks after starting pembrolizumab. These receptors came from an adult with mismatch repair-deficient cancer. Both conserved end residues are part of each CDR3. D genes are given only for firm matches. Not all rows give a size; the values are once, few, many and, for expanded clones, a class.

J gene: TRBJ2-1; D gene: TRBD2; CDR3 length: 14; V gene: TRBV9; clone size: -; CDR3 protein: CASSLAGGFNEQFF; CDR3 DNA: TGTGCCAGCAGTCTAGCGGGAGGTTTCAATGAGCAGTTCTTC
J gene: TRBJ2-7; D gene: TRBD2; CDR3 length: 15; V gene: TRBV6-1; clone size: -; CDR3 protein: CASPPTSDVTYEQYF; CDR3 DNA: TGTGCCAGCCCACCGACTAGCGACGTGACCTACGAGCAGTACTTC
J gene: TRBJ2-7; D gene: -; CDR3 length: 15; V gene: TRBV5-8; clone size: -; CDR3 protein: CASSLGILGQDEQYF; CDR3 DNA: TGTGCCAGCAGCTTAGGGATACTGGGCCAGGACGAGCAGTACTTC
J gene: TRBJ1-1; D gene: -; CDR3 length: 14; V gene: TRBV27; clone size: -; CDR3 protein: CASSFVPGDTEAFF; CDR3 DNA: TGTGCCAGCAGTTTTGTCCCGGGAGACACTGAAGCTTTCTTT
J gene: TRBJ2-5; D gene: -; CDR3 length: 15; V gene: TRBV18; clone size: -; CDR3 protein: CASSRGGGGGETQYF; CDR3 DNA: TGTGCCAGCTCACGCGGAGGAGGGGGAGGAGAGACCCAGTACTTC
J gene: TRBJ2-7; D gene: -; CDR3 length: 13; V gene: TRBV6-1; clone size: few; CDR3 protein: CASKKDSSYEQYF; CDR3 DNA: TGTGCCAGCAAGAAGGATAGCTCCTACGAGCAGTACTTC
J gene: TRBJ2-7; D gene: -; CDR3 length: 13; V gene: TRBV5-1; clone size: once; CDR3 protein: CASSLNMVHEQYF; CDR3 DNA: TGCGCCAGCAGCTTGAACATGGTCCACGAGCAGTACTTC
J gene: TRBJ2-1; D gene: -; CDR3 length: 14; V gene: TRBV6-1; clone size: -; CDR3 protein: CASENSGSYNEQFF; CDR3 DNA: TGTGCCAGCGAGAATAGCGGCTCCTACAATGAGCAGTTCTTC
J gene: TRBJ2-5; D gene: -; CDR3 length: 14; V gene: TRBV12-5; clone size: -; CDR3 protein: CASASGRGLETQYF; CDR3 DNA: TGTGCTAGTGCCTCAGGTCGGGGCCTGGAGACCCAGTACTTC
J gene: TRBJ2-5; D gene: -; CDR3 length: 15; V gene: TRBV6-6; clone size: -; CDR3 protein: CASSGTSALKETQYF; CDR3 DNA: TGTGCCAGCAGTGGGACCAGCGCCCTAAAAGAGACCCAGTACTTC
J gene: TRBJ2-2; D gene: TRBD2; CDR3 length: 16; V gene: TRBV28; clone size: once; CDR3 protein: CASGDGLAGLTGELFF; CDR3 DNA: TGTGCCAGCGGTGACGGACTAGCGGGACTCACCGGGGAGCTGTTTTTT
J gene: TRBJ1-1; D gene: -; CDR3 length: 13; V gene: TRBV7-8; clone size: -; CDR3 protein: CASSQGWNTEAFF; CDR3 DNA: TGTGCCAGCAGCCAGGGGTGGAACACTGAAGCTTTCTTT
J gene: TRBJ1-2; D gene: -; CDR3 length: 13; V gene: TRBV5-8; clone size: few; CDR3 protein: CASSHRREYGYTF; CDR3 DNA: TGTGCCAGCAGCCACCGTAGGGAGTATGGCTACACCTTC
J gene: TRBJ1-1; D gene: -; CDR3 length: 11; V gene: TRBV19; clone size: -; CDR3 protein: CASSINTEAFF; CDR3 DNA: TGTGCCAGTAGTATAAACACTGAAGCTTTCTTT
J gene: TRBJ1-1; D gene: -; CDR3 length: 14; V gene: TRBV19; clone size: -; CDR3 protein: CASSIPGMNTEAFF; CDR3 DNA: TGTGCCAGTAGTATTCCAGGAATGAACACTGAAGCTTTCTTT
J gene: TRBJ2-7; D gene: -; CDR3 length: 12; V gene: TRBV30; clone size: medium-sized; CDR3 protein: CAWSVSSYEQYF; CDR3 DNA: TGTGCCTGGAGTGTAAGCAGCTACGAGCAGTACTTC
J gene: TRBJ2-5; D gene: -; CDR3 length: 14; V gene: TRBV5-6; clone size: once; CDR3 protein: CASREGQKKETQYF; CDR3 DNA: TGTGCCAGCAGGGAGGGACAGAAGAAAGAGACCCAGTACTTC
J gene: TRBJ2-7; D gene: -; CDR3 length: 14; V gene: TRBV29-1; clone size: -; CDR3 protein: CSVTGAGSSYEQYF; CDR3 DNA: TGCAGCGTCACAGGGGCGGGAAGCTCCTACGAGCAGTACTTC
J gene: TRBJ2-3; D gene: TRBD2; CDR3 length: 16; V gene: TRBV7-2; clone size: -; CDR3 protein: CASRREGGPYTDTQYF; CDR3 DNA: TGTGCCAGCAGACGAGAGGGAGGGCCTTACACAGATACGCAGTATTTT
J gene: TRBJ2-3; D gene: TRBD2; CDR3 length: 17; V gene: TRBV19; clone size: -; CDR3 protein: CASRNLGGGLGTDTQYF; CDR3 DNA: TGTGCCAGTAGAAACCTGGGCGGGGGTCTCGGCACAGATACGCAGTATTTT
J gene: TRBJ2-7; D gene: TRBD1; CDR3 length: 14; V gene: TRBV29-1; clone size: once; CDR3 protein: CSVELRGQGDEQYF; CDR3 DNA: TGCAGCGTTGAACTTAGAGGACAGGGGGACGAGCAGTACTTC
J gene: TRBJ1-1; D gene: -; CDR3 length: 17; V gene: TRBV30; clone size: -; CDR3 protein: CAWSRGNLGDRNTEAFF; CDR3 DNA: TGTGCCTGGTCCAGGGGCAACTTGGGGGATAGGAACACTGAAGCTTTCTTT
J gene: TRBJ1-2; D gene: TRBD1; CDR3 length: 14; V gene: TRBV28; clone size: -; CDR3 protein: CASSLLRGLGGYTF; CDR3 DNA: TGTGCCAGCAGTTTATTAAGGGGGCTGGGTGGCTACACCTTC
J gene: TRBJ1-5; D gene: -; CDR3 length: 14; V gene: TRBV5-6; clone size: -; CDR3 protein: CASSLNRANQPQHF; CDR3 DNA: TGTGCCAGCAGCTTGAACAGGGCCAATCAGCCCCAGCATTTT
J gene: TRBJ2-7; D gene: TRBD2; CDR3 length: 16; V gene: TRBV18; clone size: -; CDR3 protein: CASSPGLAGLSYEQYF; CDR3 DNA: TGTGCCAGCTCTCCCGGACTAGCGGGACTCTCCTACGAGCAGTACTTC
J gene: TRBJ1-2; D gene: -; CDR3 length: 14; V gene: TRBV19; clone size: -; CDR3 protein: CASSIVGDRYGYTF; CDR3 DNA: TGTGCCAGTAGTATAGTGGGCGACCGCTATGGCTACACCTTC
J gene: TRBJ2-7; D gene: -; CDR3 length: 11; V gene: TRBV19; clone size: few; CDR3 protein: CASRGAYEQYF; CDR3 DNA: TGTGCCAGCCGGGGCGCGTACGAGCAGTACTTC
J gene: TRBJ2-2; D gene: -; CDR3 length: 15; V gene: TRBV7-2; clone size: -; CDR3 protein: CASSPQDANTGELFF; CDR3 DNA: TGTGCCAGCAGCCCTCAGGACGCGAACACCGGGGAGCTGTTTTTT
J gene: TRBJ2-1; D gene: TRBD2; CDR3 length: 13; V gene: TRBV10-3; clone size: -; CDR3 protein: CAISDSGRVEQFF; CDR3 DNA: TGTGCCATCAGTGACAGCGGGAGGGTTGAGCAGTTCTTC
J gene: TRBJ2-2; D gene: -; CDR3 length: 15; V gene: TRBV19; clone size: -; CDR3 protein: CASTPRQVPTGELFF; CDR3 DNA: TGTGCCAGTACTCCTAGACAGGTTCCCACCGGGGAGCTGTTTTTT
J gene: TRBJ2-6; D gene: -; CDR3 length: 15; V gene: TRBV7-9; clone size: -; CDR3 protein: CASSLRVSGANVLTF; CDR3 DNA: TGTGCCAGCAGCCTCAGGGTATCCGGGGCCAACGTCCTGACTTTC
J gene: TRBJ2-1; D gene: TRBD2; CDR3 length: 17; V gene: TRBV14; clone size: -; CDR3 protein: CASSPGGGRAGGNEQFF; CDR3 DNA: TGTGCCAGCAGCCCAGGTGGCGGGAGGGCGGGAGGCAATGAGCAGTTCTTC
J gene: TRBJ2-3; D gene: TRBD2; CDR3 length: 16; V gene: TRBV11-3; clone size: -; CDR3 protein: CASSLGLAGGSDTQYF; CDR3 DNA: TGTGCCAGCAGCCTAGGACTAGCGGGAGGGTCAGATACGCAGTATTTT
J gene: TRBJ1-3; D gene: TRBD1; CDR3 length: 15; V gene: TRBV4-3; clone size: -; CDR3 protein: CASSLDRGHGNTIYF; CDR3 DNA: TGCGCCAGCAGCCTCGACAGGGGGCATGGAAACACCATATATTTT
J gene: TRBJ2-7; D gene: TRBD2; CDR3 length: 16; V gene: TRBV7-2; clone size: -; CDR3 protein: CASSLANTGTSAAQYF; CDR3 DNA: TGTGCCAGCAGCTTAGCCAATACCGGGACTAGCGCCGCACAGTACTTC
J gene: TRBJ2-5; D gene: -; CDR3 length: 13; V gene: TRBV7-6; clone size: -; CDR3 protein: CASSEDISETQYF; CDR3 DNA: TGTGCCAGCAGCGAGGACATATCAGAGACCCAGTACTTC
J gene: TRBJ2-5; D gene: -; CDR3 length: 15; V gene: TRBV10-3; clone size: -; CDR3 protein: CAISEGRRKQETQYF; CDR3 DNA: TGTGCCATCAGTGAGGGCCGGCGAAAACAAGAGACCCAGTACTTC
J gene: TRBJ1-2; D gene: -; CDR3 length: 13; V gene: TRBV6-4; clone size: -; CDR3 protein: CASRDSGDYGYTF; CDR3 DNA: TGTGCCAGCAGGGACTCAGGGGACTATGGCTACACCTTC
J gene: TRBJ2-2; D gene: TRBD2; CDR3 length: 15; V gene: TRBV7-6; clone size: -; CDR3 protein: CASSPWTSPTGELFF; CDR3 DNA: TGTGCCAGCAGCCCCTGGACTAGCCCCACCGGGGAGCTGTTTTTT
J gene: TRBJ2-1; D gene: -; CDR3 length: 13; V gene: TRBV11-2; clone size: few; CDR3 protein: CASSLVGSLEQFF; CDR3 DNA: TGTGCCAGCAGCTTAGTGGGTAGCTTAGAGCAGTTCTTC
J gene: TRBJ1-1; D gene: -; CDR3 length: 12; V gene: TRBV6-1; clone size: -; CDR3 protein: CASRRDTVRGFF; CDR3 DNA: TGTGCCAGCAGACGGGACACTGTGAGAGGATTCTTT
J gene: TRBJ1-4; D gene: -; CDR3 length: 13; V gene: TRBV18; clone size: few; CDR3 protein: CASSPNQDEKLFF; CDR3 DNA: TGTGCCAGCTCACCGAATCAGGATGAAAAACTGTTTTTT
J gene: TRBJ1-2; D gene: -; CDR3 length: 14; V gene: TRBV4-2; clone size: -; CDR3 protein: CASSQGGAVYGYTF; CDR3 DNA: TGTGCCAGCAGCCAAGGGGGGGCAGTCTATGGCTACACCTTC
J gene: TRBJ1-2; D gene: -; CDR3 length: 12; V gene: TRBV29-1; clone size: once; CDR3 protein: CSVLTPGRGYTF; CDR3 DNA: TGCAGCGTTTTAACGCCGGGAAGAGGCTACACCTTC
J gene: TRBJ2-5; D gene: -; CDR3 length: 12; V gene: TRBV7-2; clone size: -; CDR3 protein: CASSLARETQYF; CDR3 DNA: TGTGCCAGCAGCTTAGCGCGGGAGACCCAGTACTTC
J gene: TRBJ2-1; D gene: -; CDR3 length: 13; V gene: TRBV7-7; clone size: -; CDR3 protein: CASSFGPFDEQFF; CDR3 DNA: TGTGCTAGCAGCTTTGGTCCCTTTGATGAGCAGTTCTTC
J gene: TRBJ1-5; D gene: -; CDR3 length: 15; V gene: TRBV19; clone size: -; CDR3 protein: CASSIKEKGNQPQHF; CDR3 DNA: TGTGCCAGTAGTATTAAGGAGAAAGGGAATCAGCCCCAGCATTTT
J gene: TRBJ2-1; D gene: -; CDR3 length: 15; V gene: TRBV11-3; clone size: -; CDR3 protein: CASSLDGTRIDEQFF; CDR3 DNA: TGTGCCAGCAGCTTAGACGGGACCCGTATTGATGAGCAGTTCTTC
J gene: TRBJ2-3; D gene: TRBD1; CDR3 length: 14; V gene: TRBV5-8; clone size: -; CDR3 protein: CASSPRGRTDTQYF; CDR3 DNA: TGTGCCAGCAGCCCCAGGGGGCGAACAGATACGCAGTATTTT
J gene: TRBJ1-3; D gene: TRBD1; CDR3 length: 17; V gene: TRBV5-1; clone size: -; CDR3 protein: CASSLRPGQGLRAPIYF; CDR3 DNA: TGCGCCAGCAGCTTGCGACCGGGACAGGGTTTAAGGGCGCCCATATATTTT
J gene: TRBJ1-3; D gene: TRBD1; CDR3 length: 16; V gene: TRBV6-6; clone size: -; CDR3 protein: CASSSLQGAVGNTIYF; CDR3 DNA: TGTGCCAGCAGTTCACTACAGGGGGCAGTTGGAAACACCATATATTTT
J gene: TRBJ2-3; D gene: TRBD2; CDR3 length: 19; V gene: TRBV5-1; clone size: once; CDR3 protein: CASSLGVSGTRPSTDTQYF; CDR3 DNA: TGCGCCAGCAGCTTGGGGGTTAGCGGGACAAGACCAAGCACAGATACGCAGTATTTT
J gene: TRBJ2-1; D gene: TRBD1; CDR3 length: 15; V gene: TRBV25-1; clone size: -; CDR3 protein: CASSDPGQGMGEQFF; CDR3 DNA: TGTGCCAGCAGTGATCCGGGACAGGGGATGGGTGAGCAGTTCTTC
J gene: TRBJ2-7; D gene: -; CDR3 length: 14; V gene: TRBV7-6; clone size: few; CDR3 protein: CASSLGGLSYEQYF; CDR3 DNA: TGTGCCAGCAGCTTAGGGGGACTCTCCTACGAGCAGTACTTC
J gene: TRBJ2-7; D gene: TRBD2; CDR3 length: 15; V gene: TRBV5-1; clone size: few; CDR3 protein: CASSLSSGRTYEQYF; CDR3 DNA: TGCGCCAGCAGCTTATCTAGCGGGAGGACCTACGAGCAGTACTTC
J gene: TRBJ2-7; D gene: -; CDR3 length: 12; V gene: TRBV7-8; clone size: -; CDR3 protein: CASSLGVHEQYF; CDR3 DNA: TGTGCCAGCAGCTTAGGCGTGCACGAGCAGTACTTC
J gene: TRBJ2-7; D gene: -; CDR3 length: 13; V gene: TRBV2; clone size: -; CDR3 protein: CASSDRPTYEQYF; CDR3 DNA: TGTGCCAGCAGCGACCGGCCGACTTACGAGCAGTACTTC